This TCR beta chain is from a study of cytomegalovirus exposure and HLA in healthy donors. General study results and limits: The study labeled fewer than 200 TCR beta chains cytomegalovirus-associated. Earlier analysis looked at TCR beta V segments, and most were productive about 90% or about 30% of the time.

Points on this clone: Antigen unknown.

Germline CDR1 and CDR2: SNHLY and FYNNEI. V lost 2 bases and J 2 bases, leaving 13 bases between the germline ends. This CDR3 is built from 17 residues. The study ran its PCR with 60 Vbeta and 13 Jbeta primers. Here immunoSEQ multiplex PCR was the method, and the copy in TCRdb shows in-frame clones only, minus some. Its table records fewer than 85,000 clones. The sequence was obtained from a woman between 40 and 50 years old in good health and CMV-seropositive. V gene TRBV2 combines with J gene TRBJ2-6, with a tentative D call TRBD1 (5 bases). Sequencing was carried out using PBMCs. CDR3 sequence reads: CASSERQTTTGANVLTF. In DNA, the CDR3 is TGTGCCAGCAGTGAACGACAGACAACAACTGGGGCCAACGTCCTGACTTTC.